These T cell receptor beta chains were read from a single sample in a study of shared clonotypes between healthy human individuals. Some clones are missing from TCRdb's copy, which holds only in-frame ones; the method was immunoSEQ multiplex PCR. This sample has some 690,000 clones, with 90% found just once. Sequencing used memory CD8+ T cells from PBMCs. These receptors came from a man aged 18 to 29 in good health. Some clones in this sample may be carry-over from other donors' samples. CDR3s include the opening cysteine and the closing phenylalanine or tryptophan. Fields, in order: J gene, clone size, D gene, V gene, CDR3 DNA, CDR3 protein. The D gene is left open where the match is weak. Clone sizes are given selectively: once, few, many, or a class where the clone is expanded.

TRBJ1-1	.	TRBD1	TRBV27	TGTGCCAGCGGACAGGGATGGTTCACTGAAGCTTTCTTT	CASGQGWFTEAFF
TRBJ2-3	.	TRBD2	TRBV13	TGTGCCAGCAGCCGGACGGTGGGACTAGCGGGAGGTACAGATACGCAGTATTTT	CASSRTVGLAGGTDTQYF
TRBJ2-3	.	.	TRBV7-6	TGTGCCAGCAGCTTAGAAGGGGCCATAGATACGCAGTATTTT	CASSLEGAIDTQYF
TRBJ1-2	once	.	TRBV5-3	TGTGCCAGAAGCTTCCACCGGATCAGAATTTGTTATGGCTACACCTTC	CARSFHRIRICYGYTF
TRBJ2-1	.	TRBD2	TRBV7-6	TGTGCCAGCAGCAAGTTGGGACTAGCTAACAACAATGAGCAGTTCTTC	CASSKLGLANNNEQFF
TRBJ2-1	.	.	TRBV4-1	TGCGCCAGCAGCCAAGTTGCTGGTGAGCAGTTCTTC	CASSQVAGEQFF
TRBJ2-1	.	.	TRBV7-9	TGTGCCAGCAGCTTAGACGTGGGTTATCCCTCCTACAATGAGCAGTTCTTC	CASSLDVGYPSYNEQFF
TRBJ2-7	.	.	TRBV7-9	TGTGCCAGCATAGGATCCGGGCGGCCCTACGAGCAGTACTTC	CASIGSGRPYEQYF
TRBJ2-3	.	.	TRBV5-1	TGCGCCAGCAGCTTGTTAGGGCCAGATACGCAGTATTTT	CASSLLGPDTQYF
TRBJ2-2	.	.	TRBV13	TGTGCCAGCAGCTTAGGACAGAGAGTAACATCGAACACCGGGGAGCTGTTTTTT	CASSLGQRVTSNTGELFF
TRBJ2-3	.	.	TRBV5-6	TGTGCCAGCAGCTTGGCCGAGCACGATACGCAGTATTTT	CASSLAEHDTQYF
TRBJ2-2	once	TRBD2	TRBV27	TGTGCCAGCAGCGGGCTAGCGGGAGCGAGAACCGGGGAGCTGTTTTTT	CASSGLAGARTGELFF
TRBJ2-1	.	.	TRBV7-8	TGTGCCAGCAGCTTTGGGGCGAATGAGCAGTTCTTC	CASSFGANEQFF
TRBJ1-5	.	TRBD1	TRBV27	TGTGCCAGCAGCGGGACAGGGGGTAATCAGCCCCAGCATTTT	CASSGTGGNQPQHF
TRBJ2-7	.	.	TRBV6-1	TGTGCCAGCAGTGATACGAGGGGCAGGAGAACCTACGAGCAGTACTTC	CASSDTRGRRTYEQYF
TRBJ2-1	.	TRBD2	TRBV7-9	TGTGCCAGCAGCTTAGTAGCGGGAGGGCCCCATGAGCAGTTCTTC	CASSLVAGGPHEQFF
TRBJ1-1	.	.	TRBV7-9	TGTGCCAGCAGCTGGAGGAACACTGAAGCTTTCTTT	CASSWRNTEAFF
TRBJ1-2	.	TRBD1	TRBV27	TGTGCCAGCAGCGAGTATCTTCCCGGGACAGGGCGCTCTGGCTACACCTTC	CASSEYLPGTGRSGYTF
TRBJ2-7	.	.	TRBV2	TGTGCCAGCAGGGGCGGGATAGATCCCTACTACGAGCAGTACTTC	CASRGGIDPYYEQYF
TRBJ2-5	.	TRBD2	TRBV7-9	TGTGCCAGCAGCTCAGCTAGCGGACAAGAGACCCAGTACTTC	CASSSASGQETQYF
TRBJ2-7	.	TRBD2	TRBV5-1	TGCGCCAGCAGCTCCTGGACTAGCGGGATGGGAGAGCAGTACTTC	CASSSWTSGMGEQYF
TRBJ1-4	.	TRBD1	TRBV27	TGTGCCAGCAGGTCCAGGGGGCTTGTGGTTGGGGTGAATGAAAAACTGTTTTTT	CASRSRGLVVGVNEKLFF
TRBJ1-5	.	.	TRBV19	TGTGCCAGTAGTATAGATCATAGCCGCTATCAGCCCCAGCATTTT	CASSIDHSRYQPQHF
TRBJ2-1	.	TRBD2	TRBV6-1	TGTGCCAGCATGGGAGCGGGGCCTTCCTACAATGAGCAGTTCTTC	CASMGAGPSYNEQFF
TRBJ2-7	.	.	TRBV14	TGTGCCAGCAGCCGGGACTGGGGCTCCTACGAGCAGTACTTC	CASSRDWGSYEQYF
TRBJ1-2	.	.	TRBV4-2	TGTGCCAGCAGCCCCCAGACAGGACTTTTGGAGGGCTACACCTTC	CASSPQTGLLEGYTF
TRBJ1-1	.	.	TRBV7-9	TGTGCCAGCAGCCGACGGAACACTGAAGCTTTCTTT	CASSRRNTEAFF
TRBJ1-2	.	TRBD1	TRBV5-4	TGTGCCAGCAGGATACAGGGGGCGCTTGCATACGATGGCTACACCTTC	CASRIQGALAYDGYTF
TRBJ2-5	.	.	TRBV7-8	TGTGCCAGCAGCCACGGGGGTACAGACCAAGAGACCCAGTACTTC	CASSHGGTDQETQYF
TRBJ2-1	once	.	TRBV4-3	TGCGCCAGCAGCCAAGAGACGCGGAGGCGAGGTGAGCAGTTCTTC	CASSQETRRRGEQFF
TRBJ2-7	.	.	TRBV27	TGTGCCAGCAGTATCAGGGCCCCCTACGAGCAGTACTTC	CASSIRAPYEQYF
TRBJ2-2	.	TRBD1	TRBV4-1	TGCGCCAGCAGCCAGGGACAGACGACGAACACCGGGGAGCTGTTTTTT	CASSQGQTTNTGELFF
TRBJ2-2	few	.	TRBV6-1	TGTGCCAGCAGTAGAGGCGAGTCCCCCGGGGAGCTGTTTTTT	CASSRGESPGELFF
TRBJ2-5	.	.	TRBV27	TGTGCCAGCAGTTTAATCGGACCACAAGAAGAGACCCAGTACTTC	CASSLIGPQEETQYF
TRBJ2-2	.	.	TRBV7-8	TGTGCCAGCAGCCCCCGACATTTCACCGGGGAGCTGTTTTTT	CASSPRHFTGELFF
TRBJ2-5	.	.	TRBV21-1	TGTGCCAGCAGCAAACGCGAAGATACCCAAGAGACCCAGTACTTC	CASSKREDTQETQYF
TRBJ2-7	.	.	TRBV6-5	TGTGCCAGCAGCGCGAACGAAGGGGGATATTACGAGCAGTACTTC	CASSANEGGYYEQYF
TRBJ1-4	.	TRBD1	TRBV6-5	TGTGCCAGCAGTTACGGAGGGACAGCTGAAAAACTGTTTTTT	CASSYGGTAEKLFF
TRBJ2-3	.	.	TRBV20-1	TGCAGTGCTAGTACTCGGGATACGCAGTATTTT	CSASTRDTQYF
TRBJ2-3	.	TRBD1	TRBV27	TGTGCCAGCAGTCTAAGGGACAGGGTTTCGCAGGACGTTAAGACTACGCAGTATTTT	CASSLRDRVSQDVKTTQYF
TRBJ2-7	.	TRBD2	TRBV7-3	TGTGCCAGCAGCCCCGGGGGGGACTACGAGCAGTACTTC	CASSPGGDYEQYF
TRBJ2-7	.	.	TRBV19	TGTGCCAGTAGTATTCGAACAGGAGTCTTCTACGAGCAGTACTTC	CASSIRTGVFYEQYF
TRBJ2-7	.	TRBD2	TRBV7-8	TGTGCCAGCAGCTTCGGGGGACTAGCGGGGAGGAACTACGAGCAGTACTTC	CASSFGGLAGRNYEQYF
TRBJ2-3	few	.	TRBV6-5	TGTGCCAGCTCAGGTTCCGCAGATACGCAGTATTTT	CASSGSADTQYF
TRBJ2-1	.	TRBD2	TRBV19	TGTGCCAGTAGTATAGGACTAGCGCCAACCTACAATGAGCAGTTCTTC	CASSIGLAPTYNEQFF
TRBJ1-1	.	.	TRBV5-1	TGCGCCAGCAGCTTGTCCATTACTTTGAACACTGAAGCTTTCTTT	CASSLSITLNTEAFF
TRBJ2-1	.	.	TRBV27	TGTGCCAGCAGTCACTACAATGAGCAGTTCTTC	CASSHYNEQFF
TRBJ2-7	.	.	TRBV28	TGTGCCAGCAGTCCGCCCCCCCCTTGG	CASSPPPPW
TRBJ2-1	.	.	TRBV9	TGTGCCAGCAGCCCACGGGAGACGACCTACAATGAGCAGTTCTTC	CASSPRETTYNEQFF
TRBJ2-1	.	.	TRBV5-4	TGTGCCAGCAGCCGACTTCCTATCTCCTACAATGAGCAGTTCTTC	CASSRLPISYNEQFF
TRBJ1-3	.	TRBD1	TRBV9	TGTGCCAGCAGCGTAGGTCGGGGGACAGTAGTATCTGGAAACACCATATATTTT	CASSVGRGTVVSGNTIYF
TRBJ2-2	.	.	TRBV7-2	TGTGCCAGCAGGGCTAGTGTCGCCGGGGAGCTGTTTTTT	CASRASVAGELFF
TRBJ1-1	.	.	TRBV28	TGTGCCAGCAGCTCCCTCCGATTGGGGGCTTTCTTT	CASSSLRLGAFF
TRBJ1-5	.	.	TRBV28	TGTGCCAGCAGTTACGGGGGGGAGATAGGCAATCAGCCCCAGCATTTT	CASSYGGEIGNQPQHF